One and the same sample provided the 17 T cell receptor beta chains below, sequenced in a study of cytomegalovirus exposure and HLA in healthy donors. Primers included in the PCR were 60 Vbeta and 13 Jbeta primers. Using immunoSEQ multiplex PCR, the repertoire was profiled, and TCRdb retains in-frame clones only, with some absent. The top ten hold about 0.98% of the sample, which has some 170,000 clones, approximately 85% seen once. The sample comprised PBMCs. These TCRs come from a girl aged 2-10 years in good health and CMV-seropositive.

The CDR3 reads CASSYGQGSNEQYF. The CDR3 DNA follows: TGTGCCAGCAGTTATGGACAGGGATCGAACGAGCAGTACTTC. V usage is TRBV27 and J usage is TRBJ2-7; TRBD1 aligns across 8 bases. This CDR3 comprises 14 residues. The ends lost 4 bases at V and 5 bases at J; junction bases unmatched: 7. Germline V gives CDR1 MNHEY, CDR2 SMNVEV (reference sequence).

The rearrangement links TRBV27 to TRBJ1-1; D unclear. Germline CDR1 MNHEY, CDR2 SMNVEV (reference sequence). Trimming shortened V by 2 bases and J by 3 bases, and 10 bases separated the two germline ends. This CDR3 is built from 14 residues. The CDR3 here is CASSLGTLHTEAFF. For the CDR3, the DNA is TGTGCCAGCAGTTTAGGTACACTACACACTGAAGCTTTCTTT.

This clone was detected only once. V and J are TRBV19 and TRBJ2-3; perhaps TRBD1 as D (5 bases). Trimming stripped 4 bases from V and 2 bases from J, with 19 bases between. In germline, CDR1 is LNHDA, CDR2 SQIVND (reference sequence). This CDR3 is built from 17 residues. CDR3 residues: CASSKIYLDSFTDTQYF. The CDR3 region has the DNA TGTGCCAGTAGTAAAATTTATCTAGACAGCTTCACAGATACGCAGTATTTT.

The V gene is TRBV7-9, the J gene TRBJ2-1; 7 bases agree with TRBD2. Germline CDR1 SEHNR, CDR2 FQNEAQ (reference sequence). With V trimmed by 5 bases and J by 7 bases, 14 bases remained unmatched. The CDR3 covers 16 residues. The chain's CDR3 is CASSPGVGGRYNEQFF. The CDR3, as DNA: TGTGCCAGCAGCCCAGGCGTGGGAGGGCGATATAATGAGCAGTTCTTC.

The chain employs TRBV28 and TRBJ1-1; a possible D gene is TRBD1 (5 bases). This CDR3 comprises 17 residues. The germline CDR1 and CDR2 sequences are MDHEN and SYDVKM. Trimming pared 5 bases from V and 3 bases from J, leaving 22 bases between. The DNA of the CDR3 is TGTGCCAGCAGTACACTCCGACGAGGCGGAGGGGACACTGAAGCTTTCTTT. Protein: CASSTLRRGGGDTEAFF.

The chain is built from TRBV7-9 and TRBJ1-1; no firm D call. The V end was cut by 1 base, the J end by 10 bases, with 7 bases between. CDR1 is SEHNR, CDR2 FQNEAQ, per germline (reference sequence). The CDR3 loop spans 11 amino acids. In DNA form, the CDR3 reads TGTGCCAGCAGCTTAGGGGAGGGAGCTTTCTTT. It is translated as CASSLGEGAFF.

This clone came up once. V usage is TRBV29-1 and J usage is TRBJ2-1; TRBD2 is a possible D gene (6 bases). The CDR3 extends over 12 amino acids. The germline V gene encodes CDR1 SQVTM and CDR2 ANQGSEA. Trimming removed 7 bases at V and 10 bases at J, with 17 bases between. The CDR3 DNA reads TGCAGCGACGGACTACCTCGGGGCGAGCAGTTCTTC. Protein product: CSDGLPRGEQFF.

This clone has just one count. The CDR3: CASSTMYYGGTNEQFF. The CDR3 coding sequence is TGTGCCAGCAGCACAATGTACTACGGAGGAACCAATGAGCAGTTCTTC. V and J are TRBV7-3 and TRBJ2-1, with D tentatively TRBD2 (5 bases). Trimming stripped 5 bases from V and 6 bases from J, with 20 bases between. The CDR3 loop spans 16 amino acids. CDR1 SGHTA and CDR2 FQGTGA come from the germline V gene.

The J gene is TRBJ2-7, the V gene TRBV18; a possible D gene is TRBD1 (6 bases). This CDR3 spans 14 amino acids. The ends were cut back, 4 bases at V and 1 base at J, with 11 bases in the middle. The germline V gene has CDR1 KGHSH and CDR2 LQKENI. The CDR3 spells CASSRMDSSYEQYF. The CDR3 DNA sequence: TGTGCCAGCTCACGGATGGACAGTTCCTACGAGCAGTACTTC. Based on the CDR3 plus reference TRBV18 and TRBJ2-7, the full variable domain is NAGVMQNPRHLVRRRGQEARLRCSPMKGHSHVYWYRQLPEEGLKFMVYLQKENIIDESGMPKERFSAEFPKEGPSILRIQQVVRGDSAAYFCASSRMDSSYEQYFGPGTRLTVT.

CDR3 protein: CASSLDSRTEAFF. In nucleotides, the CDR3 is TGCGCCAGCAGCCTAGACAGTCGCACTGAAGCTTTCTTT. This chain joins TRBV4-1 and TRBJ1-1; possible D gene TRBD1, 5 bases. The CDR3 has 13 amino acids. Germline V gene data show CDR1 as MGHRA and CDR2 as YSYEKL. V lost 4 bases and J 4 bases, leaving 10 bases between the germline ends.

The chain joins TRBV9 to TRBJ2-1; a weak D match, TRBD1 (5 bases). The CDR3 is 14 amino acids. Germline CDR1 SGDLS, CDR2 YYNGEE. Trimming left V 4 bases short and J 8 bases short, with 16 bases between. CDR3 in amino acids: CASSTQRGKDEQFF. CDR3 bases: TGTGCCAGCAGCACCCAAAGGGGTAAGGATGAGCAGTTCTTC. The full variable domain, rest sourced from reference TRBV9 and TRBJ2-1, is DSGVTQTPKHLITATGQRVTLRCSPRSGDLSVYWYQQSLDQGLQFLIQYYNGEERAKGNILERFSAQQFPDLHSELNLSSLELGDSALYFCASSTQRGKDEQFFGPGTRLTVL.

As DNA, the CDR3 is TGCGCCAGCTCCCGCGCAGGGCAGTCCACTGAAGCTTTCTTT. Encoded protein: CASSRAGQSTEAFF. This sequence joins TRBV10-2 and TRBJ1-1; D perhaps matches TRBD1 (5 bases). Germline CDR1 is WSHSY and CDR2 is SAAADI. Trimming stripped 8 bases from V and 4 bases from J, with 17 bases between. CDR3 length: 14 residues.

The rearrangement uses TRBV28 and TRBJ1-2; D call uncertain. CDR1 is MDHEN and CDR2 is SYDVKM in the germline V gene. The ends were cut back, 6 bases at V and 4 bases at J, with 18 bases in the middle. The CDR3 runs to 15 residues. CDR3 sequence: CASSPLTTLLYGYTF. DNA of the CDR3: TGTGCCAGCAGCCCCCTCACGACTCTCCTCTATGGCTACACCTTC.

The V gene is TRBV2, the J gene TRBJ1-1; 10 bases align to TRBD1. The V segment lost 3 bases and the J segment 7 bases; nucleotides outside the gene matches: 14. The CDR3 spans 17 residues. Germline CDR1 and CDR2: SNHLY and FYNNEI. CDR3: CASSDPSGQGQYYEAFF. CDR3 coding DNA: TGTGCCAGCAGTGACCCGTCGGGACAGGGGCAGTACTATGAAGCTTTCTTT.

This rearrangement joins TRBV30 to TRBJ2-5; D is possibly TRBD2 (5 bases). Germline V gene data show CDR1 as GTSNPN and CDR2 as SVGIG (reference sequence). Trimming stripped 4 bases from V and 5 bases from J, with 20 bases between. CDR3 length equals 15 residues. The CDR3 DNA is TGTGCCTGGACTTCACTAGGAGCCCCCGCGGAGACCCAGTACTTC. This codes for CAWTSLGAPAETQYF.

The chain joins TRBV28 to TRBJ1-5; D gene uncertain. Trimming took off 5 bases at V and 3 bases at J, with 5 bases between the two ends. The CDR3 runs to 12 residues. Germline values: CDR1 MDHEN, CDR2 SYDVKM. CDR3: CASSPNNQPQHF. For the CDR3, the DNA is TGTGCCAGCAGTCCTAACAATCAGCCCCAGCATTTT.

The rearrangement links TRBV29-1 to TRBJ2-7; perhaps TRBD2 as D (6 bases). V gave up 6 bases and J gave up 4 bases, with 16 bases separating them. The CDR3 sequence is 13 residues long. Per the germline V gene, CDR1 is SQVTM and CDR2 is ANQGSEA. The CDR3 bases are TGCAGCGTCGCGGGGCGTTTAAAATACGAGCAGTACTTC. Amino acids: CSVAGRLKYEQYF.